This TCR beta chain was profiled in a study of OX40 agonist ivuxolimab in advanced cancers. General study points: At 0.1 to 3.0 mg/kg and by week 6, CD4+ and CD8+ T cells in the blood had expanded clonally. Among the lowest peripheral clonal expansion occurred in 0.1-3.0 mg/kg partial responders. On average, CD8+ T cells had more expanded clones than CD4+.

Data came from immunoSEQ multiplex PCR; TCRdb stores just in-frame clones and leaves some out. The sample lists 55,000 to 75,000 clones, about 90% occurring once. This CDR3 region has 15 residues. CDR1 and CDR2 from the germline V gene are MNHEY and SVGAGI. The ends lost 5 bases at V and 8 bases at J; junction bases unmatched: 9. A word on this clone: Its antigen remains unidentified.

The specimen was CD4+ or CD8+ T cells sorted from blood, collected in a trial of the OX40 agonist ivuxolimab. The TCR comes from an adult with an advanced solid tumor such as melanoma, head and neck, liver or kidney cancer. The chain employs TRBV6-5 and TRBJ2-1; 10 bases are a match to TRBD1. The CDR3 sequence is CASSRPGTGEDEQFF. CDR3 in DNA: TGTGCCAGCAGTCGCCCCGGGACAGGGGAGGATGAGCAGTTCTTC.